A single TCR beta chain is shown here with its context. What it binds is not known. The data originate from a study of cytomegalovirus exposure and HLA in healthy donors. Study overall: In a later analysis, the 120 or so validation repertoires were reported to have used the same platform as the roughly 600 first-cohort repertoires.

The V and J ends lost 8 bases and 6 bases, in that order; junction bases with no gene match: 10. Germline CDR1 LNHDA, CDR2 SQIVND (reference sequence). The CDR3 loop spans 14 amino acids. Study results and limitations: Some TCR beta chains (about 180 of them) were listed as cytomegalovirus-associated.

Some clones are missing from TCRdb's copy, which holds only in-frame ones; the method was immunoSEQ multiplex PCR. The data contain about 160,000 clones, approximately 86% of them singletons. This TCR was sampled from a young woman in good health and CMV-seronegative. The specimen was PBMCs. The chain is built from TRBV19 and TRBJ2-3; TRBD2 aligns across 8 bases. The CDR3: CASVGLAPPDTQYF. The CDR3 bases are TGTGCCAGTGTAGGACTAGCTCCTCCCGATACGCAGTATTTT.